One sample yielded the 19 T cell receptor beta chains listed below, sequenced in a study of sequential checkpoint blockade in melanoma. Method: immunoSEQ multiplex PCR; TCRdb's copy keeps in-frame clones and lacks some. In the table there are some 21,000 clones, about 82% of which are singletons. Treatment given: randomized to nivolumab then ipilimumab (arm A) or the reverse (arm B). The source was CD8+ T cells sorted from blood (inferred from file names), collected from a patient given nivolumab and ipilimumab in sequence. The origin of the receptors is a human donor with melanoma.

The V and J genes are TRBV7-9 and TRBJ1-1; 10 positions match TRBD1. Germline lookup yields CDR1 SEHNR and CDR2 FQNEAQ (reference sequence). The CDR3 spans 17 residues. Trimming took 2 bases from V and 0 from J; bases not matched to a gene: 6. The CDR3 spells CASSLWGQGYMNTEAFF. The CDR3 coding sequence is TGTGCCAGCAGCTTATGGGGACAGGGGTATATGAACACTGAAGCTTTCTTT.

The chain employs TRBV7-9 and TRBJ1-5, with D perhaps TRBD1 (6 bases). The ends were cut back, 1 base at V and 3 bases at J, with 13 bases in the middle. CDR1 SEHNR and CDR2 FQNEAQ come from the germline V gene (reference sequence). The CDR3 totals 16 residues. As DNA, the CDR3 is TGTGCCAGCAGCTTAGTGCGGGGGGCATTCAATCAGCCCCAGCATTTT. Translation: CASSLVRGAFNQPQHF.

In the case of this clone: The same CDR3 can be traced to other DNA sequences in this sample. The chain uses TRBV9 and TRBJ2-7; 11 positions match TRBD1. Unmatched junction bases numbered 4, after V lost 4 bases and J lost 4 bases. Germline CDR1 and CDR2: SGDLS and YYNGEE. CDR3 size: 14 residues. The CDR3 here is CASSLWDRGYEQYF. In DNA, the CDR3 is TGTGCCAGCAGCCTTTGGGACAGGGGGTACGAGCAGTACTTC.

This chain links TRBV10-3 with TRBJ2-7; TRBD2 aligns across 8 bases. The CDR3 is made up of 16 amino acids. Germline-derived CDR1 and CDR2 are ENHRY and SYGVKD. V dropped 0 bases and J dropped 3; count of bases not matched to a gene: 7. CDR3 sequence: CAISESSLADFYEQYF. In nucleotides, the CDR3 is TGTGCCATCAGTGAGTCGTCACTAGCGGATTTCTACGAGCAGTACTTC.

The chain employs TRBV5-4 and TRBJ2-7, with D possibly matching TRBD2 (5 bases). In germline, CDR1 is SGHNT, CDR2 YYREEE (reference sequence). V shed 3 bases and J shed 2 bases, with 12 bases lying between them. The CDR3 contains 14 residues. Here the CDR3 DNA reads TGTGCCAGCAGCTCGGACTGGATTCCCTACGAGCAGTACTTC. It specifies CASSSDWIPYEQYF.

The gene calls are TRBV9 and TRBJ1-1; tentatively, D is TRBD1 (6 bases). CDR1 SGDLS and CDR2 YYNGEE come from the germline V gene. V lost 3 bases, J lost 4 bases, and 16 bases lay in between. The CDR3 contains 15 residues. CDR3 coding DNA: TGTGCCAGCAGCGGATCGACAGGCCTAAGCACTGAAGCTTTCTTT. It is translated as CASSGSTGLSTEAFF.

The chain is built from TRBV7-9 and TRBJ2-7; the D gene is possibly TRBD2 (6 bases). V lost 6 bases to trimming and J lost 0 bases, with 15 bases between them. Germline loops: CDR1 SEHNR, CDR2 FQNEAQ (reference sequence). This CDR3 comprises 15 residues. Written as DNA, the CDR3 is TGTGCCAGCAGACATATAGCGGATCCCTCCTACGAGCAGTACTTC. It translates to CASRHIADPSYEQYF.

The V gene is TRBV19, the J gene TRBJ2-3, with TRBD2 as a possible D gene (5 bases). This CDR3 is 13 amino acids long. Deletions cut 8 bases from V and 3 bases from J, with 12 bases between. Germline CDR1 LNHDA, CDR2 SQIVND (reference sequence). The CDR3 DNA sequence: TGTGCCAGTCTGGGAGCAAGGACAGATACGCAGTATTTT. This encodes CASLGARTDTQYF.

The DNA of the CDR3 is TGTGCCAGCAGTGAAGCGATCGGGGTGAGCACAGATACGCAGTATTTT. Translating it yields CASSEAIGVSTDTQYF. This rearrangement joins TRBV2 to TRBJ2-3; a weak D match, TRBD2 (5 bases). The V end lost 0 bases, the J end lost 0 bases, and 10 bases lay between the germline ends. Per germline, CDR1 SNHLY and CDR2 FYNNEI. This CDR3 is 16 amino acids long.

The rearrangement joins TRBV9 to TRBJ2-3, with a tentative D call TRBD2 (5 bases). The ends were cut back, 4 bases at V and 1 base at J, with 10 bases in the middle. Germline CDR1 reads SGDLS; CDR2 reads YYNGEE. CDR3 length: 14 amino acids. The CDR3 DNA follows: TGTGCCAGCAGCCTAATCGGGGGCACAGATACGCAGTATTTT. Protein: CASSLIGGTDTQYF.

The chain links TRBV9 to TRBJ1-2; 7 bases align to TRBD1. Looked up from germline, CDR1 is SGDLS and CDR2 is YYNGEE. This CDR3 comprises 13 residues. Trimming took 7 bases from V and 2 from J; bases not matched to a gene: 5. In DNA form, the CDR3 reads TGTGCCAGCCAAGGGGGCGGGAACTATGGCTACACCTTC. This sequence encodes CASQGGGNYGYTF.

The chain is built from TRBV7-9 and TRBJ2-7; 8 positions match TRBD1. In germline, CDR1 is SEHNR, CDR2 FQNEAQ (reference sequence). The CDR3 length is 15 residues. With 2 bases clipped from V and 5 bases from J, the junction kept 8 bases outside the gene matches. CDR3 DNA sequence: TGTGCCAGCAGCTTACTCAAGGACAGGGTCCACGAGCAGTACTTC. Residues: CASSLLKDRVHEQYF.

The chain has TRBV27 and TRBJ2-3; no clear D gene. The CDR3 length is 16 residues. Germline V gene sequence: CDR1 MNHEY, CDR2 SMNVEV (reference sequence). V was cut by 3 bases and J by 4 bases, with 17 bases left in between. CDR3 coding DNA: TGTGCCAGCAGTTTTATGCCCGCAAACTCCCCAGATACGCAGTATTTT. Translated: CASSFMPANSPDTQYF.

The chain couples TRBV4-1 to TRBJ2-1, with 7 bases lining up with TRBD2. The CDR3 is made up of 19 amino acids. Trimming cost V 0 bases and J 4 bases; bases outside gene matches: 15. Germline V CDR1 and CDR2: MGHRA, YSYEKL. The CDR3: CASSQDWLADYYTYNEQFF. The CDR3 DNA reads TGCGCCAGCAGCCAAGATTGGCTAGCGGACTATTATACATACAATGAGCAGTTCTTC.

The chain joins TRBV6-5 to TRBJ2-5, with 10 bases that match TRBD1. Unmatched junction bases numbered 5, after V lost 5 bases and J lost 2 bases. Per the germline V gene, CDR1 is MNHEY and CDR2 is SVGAGI. The CDR3 covers 15 residues. CDR3 sequence (DNA): TGTGCCAGCAGTCCGGACAGGGGGGATCAAGAGACCCAGTACTTC. Its protein is CASSPDRGDQETQYF.

V and J are TRBV5-4 and TRBJ2-1; unclear D gene. CDR3 length equals 15 residues. Germline CDR1 and CDR2: SGHNT and YYREEE (reference sequence). The V end lost 1 base, the J end lost 4 bases, and 12 bases lay between the germline ends. CDR3 loop: CASSLTETLYNEQFF. The CDR3 DNA reads as TGTGCCAGCAGCTTGACCGAGACATTATACAATGAGCAGTTCTTC.

This chain connects TRBV4-3 to TRBJ1-1, with a weak D call TRBD1 (5 bases). The germline V gene encodes CDR1 LGHNA and CDR2 YSLEER. The CDR3 contains 14 residues. V lost 4 bases and J lost 5, with 14 bases in between. The CDR3 sequence is CASSPRGIWTEAFF. The CDR3 nucleotides read TGCGCCAGCAGCCCGCGGGGGATTTGGACTGAAGCTTTCTTT.

This clone came up a few times. V usage is TRBV4-1 and J usage is TRBJ1-5; 12 nucleotides align to TRBD1. The V and J ends lost 0 bases and 5 bases, in that order; junction bases with no gene match: 2. Germline-derived CDR1 and CDR2 are MGHRA and YSYEKL. This CDR3 is 16 amino acids long. CDR3 amino acids: CASSQEGTGGYQPQHF. CDR3 in DNA: TGCGCCAGCAGCCAAGAGGGGACAGGGGGCTATCAGCCCCAGCATTTT.

This rearrangement joins TRBV5-4 to TRBJ2-3; the D gene is possibly TRBD2 (5 bases). CDR3 length: 13 residues. Trimming stripped 6 bases from V and 4 bases from J, with 12 bases between. Germline V gene lookup returns CDR1 SGHNT and CDR2 YYREEE (reference sequence). CDR3 protein: CASIGGIADTQYF. Here the CDR3 DNA reads TGTGCCAGCATTGGAGGCATAGCAGATACGCAGTATTTT.